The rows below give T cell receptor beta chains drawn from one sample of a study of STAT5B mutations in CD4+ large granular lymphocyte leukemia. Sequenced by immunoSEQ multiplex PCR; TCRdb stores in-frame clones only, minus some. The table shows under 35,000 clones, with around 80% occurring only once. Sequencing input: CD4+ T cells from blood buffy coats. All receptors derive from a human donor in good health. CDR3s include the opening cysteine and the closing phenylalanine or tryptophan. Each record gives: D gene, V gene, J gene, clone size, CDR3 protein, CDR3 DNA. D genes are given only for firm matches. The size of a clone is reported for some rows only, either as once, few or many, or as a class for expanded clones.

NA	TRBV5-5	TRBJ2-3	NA	CASSRQVSTDTQYF	TGTGCCAGCAGCCGACAGGTTAGCACAGATACGCAGTATTTT
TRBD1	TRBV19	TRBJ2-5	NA	CASSPTGIGETQYF	TGTGCCAGTAGTCCGACAGGGATCGGGGAGACCCAGTACTTC
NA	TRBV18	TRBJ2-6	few	CASSRDSGANVLTF	TGTGCCAGCTCACGGGACTCTGGGGCCAACGTCCTGACTTTC
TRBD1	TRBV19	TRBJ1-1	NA	CASIGPTGVEAFF	TGTGCCAGTATAGGGCCGACAGGGGTTGAAGCTTTCTTT
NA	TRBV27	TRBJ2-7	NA	CASSPLPGPYEQYF	TGTGCCAGCAGTCCACTCCCGGGACCCTACGAGCAGTACTTC
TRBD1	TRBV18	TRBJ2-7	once	CASSAGTGGEQYF	TGTGCCAGCTCAGCCGGGACAGGGGGCGAGCAGTACTTC
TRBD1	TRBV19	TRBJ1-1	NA	CASSTPSSRGKGNTEAFF	TGTGCCAGTAGTACCCCCAGTTCCAGGGGGAAAGGGAACACTGAAGCTTTCTTT
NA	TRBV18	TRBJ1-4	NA	CASSPPGGATNEKLFF	TGTGCCAGCTCACCACCGGGAGGGGCGACTAATGAAAAACTGTTTTTT
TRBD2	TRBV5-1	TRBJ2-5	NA	CASSLTSAQETQYF	TGCGCCAGCAGCTTGACTAGCGCACAAGAGACCCAGTACTTC
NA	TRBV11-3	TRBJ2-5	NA	CASSLAGRGQTQYF	TGTGCCAGCAGCTTAGCGGGCCGAGGTCAGACCCAGTACTTC
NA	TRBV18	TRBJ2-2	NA	CASSPQGLGELFF	TGTGCCAGCTCACCACAGGGCCTCGGGGAGCTGTTTTTT
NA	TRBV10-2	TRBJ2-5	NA	CASSVRGGTQYF	TGCGCCAGCAGTGTCCGGGGAGGGACCCAGTACTTC
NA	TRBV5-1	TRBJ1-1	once	CASRGTSGMNTEAFF	TGCGCCAGTAGAGGGACGTCTGGTATGAACACTGAAGCTTTCTTT
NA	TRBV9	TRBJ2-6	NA	CASSPRGDSGANVLTF	TGTGCCAGCAGTCCAAGGGGTGACTCTGGGGCCAACGTCCTGACTTTC
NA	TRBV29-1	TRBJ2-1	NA	CSVGDREQFF	TGCAGCGTGGGAGATAGGGAGCAGTTCTTC
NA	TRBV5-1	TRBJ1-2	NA	CASSLAGSYGYTF	TGCGCCAGCAGCTTGGCGGGGTCCTATGGCTACACCTTC
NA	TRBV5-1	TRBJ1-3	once	CASSLNQASGNTIYF	TGCGCCAGCAGCTTGAACCAGGCCTCTGGAAACACCATATATTTT
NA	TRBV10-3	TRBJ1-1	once	CAISKNTEAFF	TGTGCCATCAGCAAGAACACTGAAGCTTTCTTT
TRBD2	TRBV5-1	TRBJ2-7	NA	CASSFGTSVGEQYF	TGCGCCAGCAGCTTCGGGACTAGCGTCGGGGAGCAGTACTTC
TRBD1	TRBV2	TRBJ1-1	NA	CASRVGQGAFTEAFF	TGTGCCAGCAGGGTCGGACAGGGGGCCTTTACTGAAGCTTTCTTT
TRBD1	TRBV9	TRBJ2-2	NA	CASSVARGQGQGTGELFF	TGTGCCAGCAGCGTAGCCCGGGGACAGGGGCAGGGCACCGGGGAGCTGTTTTTT
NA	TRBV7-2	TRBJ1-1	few	CASSGYTAEAFF	TGTGCCAGCTCTGGCTATACGGCTGAAGCTTTCTTT
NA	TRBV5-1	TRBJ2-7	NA	CASSRLGGGPYEQYF	TGCGCCAGCAGCCGTCTTGGAGGGGGCCCCTACGAGCAGTACTTC
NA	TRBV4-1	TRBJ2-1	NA	CASSRSSDRLYNEQFF	TGCGCCAGCAGCCGAAGTTCGGACAGACTATACAATGAGCAGTTCTTC
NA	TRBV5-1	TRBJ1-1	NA	CASSLGDGNTEAFF	TGCGCCAGCAGCTTGGGGGACGGAAACACTGAAGCTTTCTTT
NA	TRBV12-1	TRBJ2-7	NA	CASSPGQGPYEQYF	TGTGCCAGCAGCCCTGGACAGGGTCCCTACGAGCAGTACTTC
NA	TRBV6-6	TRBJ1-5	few	CASSYSGMSNQPQHF	TGTGCCAGCAGTTACTCGGGAATGAGCAATCAGCCCCAGCATTTT
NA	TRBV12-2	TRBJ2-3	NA	CAGTGGRKRDTQYF	TGTGCAGGAACGGGGGGCCGAAAAAGAGATACGCAGTATTTT
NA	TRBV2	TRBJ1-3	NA	CASSPGQGNTIYF	TGTGCCAGCAGCCCCGGACAGGGAAACACCATATATTTT
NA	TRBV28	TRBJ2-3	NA	CASSPNRATQYF	TGTGCCAGCAGTCCAAACAGGGCGACGCAGTATTTT
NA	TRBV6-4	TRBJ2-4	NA	CASSSSGVNLAKNIQYF	TGTGCCAGCAGCTCCTCCGGGGTAAATCTAGCCAAAAACATTCAGTACTTC
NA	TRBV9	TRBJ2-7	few	CASSVDGRGAGEQYF	TGTGCCAGCAGCGTAGATGGCAGGGGCGCGGGGGAGCAGTACTTC
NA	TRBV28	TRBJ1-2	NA	CASRSTGYGYTF	TGTGCCAGCAGGTCTACAGGCTATGGCTACACCTTC
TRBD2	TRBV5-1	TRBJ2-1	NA	CASRGRLAGFNEQFF	TGCGCCAGCAGAGGCCGACTAGCGGGATTCAATGAGCAGTTCTTC
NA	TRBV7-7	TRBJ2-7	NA	CASSLGLSYEQYF	TGTGCTAGCAGCTTAGGACTCTCCTACGAGCAGTACTTC
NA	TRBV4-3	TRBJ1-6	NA	CASSYKSSYNSPLHF	TGCGCCAGCAGCTACAAGAGCTCCTATAATTCACCCCTCCACTTT
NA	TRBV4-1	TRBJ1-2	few	CASSQEQGANYGYTF	TGCGCCAGCAGCCAAGAACAAGGGGCTAACTATGGCTACACCTTC
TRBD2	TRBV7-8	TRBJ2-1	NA	CASSLAASGGYNEQFF	TGTGCCAGCAGCTTAGCGGCTAGCGGGGGTTACAATGAGCAGTTCTTC
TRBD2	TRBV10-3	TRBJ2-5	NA	CAIAAGGPSYETQYF	TGTGCCATCGCTGCGGGGGGGCCCAGTTACGAGACCCAGTACTTC
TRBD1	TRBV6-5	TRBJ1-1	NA	CASSSTGVRTEAFF	TGTGCCAGCAGCAGTACAGGGGTGAGGACTGAAGCTTTCTTT
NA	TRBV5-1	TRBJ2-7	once	CASSLVRDEQYF	TGCGCCAGCAGCTTGGTTAGGGACGAGCAGTACTTC
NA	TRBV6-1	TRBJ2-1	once	CASSETGWNEQFF	TGTGCCAGCAGTGAAACAGGGTGGAATGAGCAGTTCTTC
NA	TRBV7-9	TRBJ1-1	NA	CASSSPRVMNTEAFF	TGTGCCAGCAGCTCCCCCCGAGTAATGAACACTGAAGCTTTCTTT
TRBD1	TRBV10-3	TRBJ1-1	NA	CAISASVGTGKAFF	TGTGCCATCAGTGCCAGCGTCGGGACAGGAAAAGCTTTCTTT
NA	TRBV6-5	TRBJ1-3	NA	CASSYGGPGNTIYF	TGTGCCAGCAGTTACGGGGGGCCTGGAAACACCATATATTTT
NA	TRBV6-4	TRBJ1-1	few	CASSALGGDTEAFF	TGTGCCAGCAGTGCCCTAGGGGGGGACACTGAAGCTTTCTTT
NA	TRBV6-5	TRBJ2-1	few	CASSYRGRGGLEQFF	TGTGCCAGCAGTTATCGGGGTCGCGGAGGACTTGAGCAGTTCTTC
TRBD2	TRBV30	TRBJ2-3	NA	CAWSSGVSTDTQYF	TGTGCCTGGAGTAGCGGGGTCAGCACAGATACGCAGTATTTT
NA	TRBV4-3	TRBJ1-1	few	CASSRASTGLAFF	TGCGCCAGCAGCCGGGCCAGCACCGGGTTGGCTTTCTTT
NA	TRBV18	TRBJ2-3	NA	CASSPFGPGTDTQYF	TGTGCCAGCTCACCTTTCGGACCAGGGACAGATACGCAGTATTTT
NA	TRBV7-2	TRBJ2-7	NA	CASSLGGDNSYEQYF	TGTGCCAGCAGCTTAGGAGGGGACAACTCCTACGAGCAGTACTTC
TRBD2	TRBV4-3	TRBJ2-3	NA	CASSQDRVLAGGIGIDTQYF	TGCGCCAGCAGCCAAGATCGGGTACTAGCGGGGGGGATAGGAATAGATACGCAGTATTTT